Reported below is one T cell receptor (beta chain). These data originate in a study of OX40 agonist ivuxolimab in advanced cancers. The V and J ends lost 3 bases and 3 bases respectively, with 14 bases between them. Per germline, CDR1 SGHNT and CDR2 YENEEA. CDR3 length: 15 amino acids. The table came from immunoSEQ multiplex PCR; TCRdb's copy has only in-frame clones and leaves some out. The table records some 74,000 clones, around 82% of them present only once. The input for sequencing was CD4+ or CD8+ T cells sorted from blood, taken in a trial of the OX40 agonist ivuxolimab. The chain joins TRBV11-3 to TRBJ2-5; no firm D call. The TCR sequence derives from an adult with an advanced solid tumor such as melanoma, head and neck, liver or kidney cancer. The CDR3 DNA is TGTGCCAGCAGCTTGGGCGGTACCCCTGAAGAGACCCAGTACTTC. Its protein product is CASSLGGTPEETQYF.